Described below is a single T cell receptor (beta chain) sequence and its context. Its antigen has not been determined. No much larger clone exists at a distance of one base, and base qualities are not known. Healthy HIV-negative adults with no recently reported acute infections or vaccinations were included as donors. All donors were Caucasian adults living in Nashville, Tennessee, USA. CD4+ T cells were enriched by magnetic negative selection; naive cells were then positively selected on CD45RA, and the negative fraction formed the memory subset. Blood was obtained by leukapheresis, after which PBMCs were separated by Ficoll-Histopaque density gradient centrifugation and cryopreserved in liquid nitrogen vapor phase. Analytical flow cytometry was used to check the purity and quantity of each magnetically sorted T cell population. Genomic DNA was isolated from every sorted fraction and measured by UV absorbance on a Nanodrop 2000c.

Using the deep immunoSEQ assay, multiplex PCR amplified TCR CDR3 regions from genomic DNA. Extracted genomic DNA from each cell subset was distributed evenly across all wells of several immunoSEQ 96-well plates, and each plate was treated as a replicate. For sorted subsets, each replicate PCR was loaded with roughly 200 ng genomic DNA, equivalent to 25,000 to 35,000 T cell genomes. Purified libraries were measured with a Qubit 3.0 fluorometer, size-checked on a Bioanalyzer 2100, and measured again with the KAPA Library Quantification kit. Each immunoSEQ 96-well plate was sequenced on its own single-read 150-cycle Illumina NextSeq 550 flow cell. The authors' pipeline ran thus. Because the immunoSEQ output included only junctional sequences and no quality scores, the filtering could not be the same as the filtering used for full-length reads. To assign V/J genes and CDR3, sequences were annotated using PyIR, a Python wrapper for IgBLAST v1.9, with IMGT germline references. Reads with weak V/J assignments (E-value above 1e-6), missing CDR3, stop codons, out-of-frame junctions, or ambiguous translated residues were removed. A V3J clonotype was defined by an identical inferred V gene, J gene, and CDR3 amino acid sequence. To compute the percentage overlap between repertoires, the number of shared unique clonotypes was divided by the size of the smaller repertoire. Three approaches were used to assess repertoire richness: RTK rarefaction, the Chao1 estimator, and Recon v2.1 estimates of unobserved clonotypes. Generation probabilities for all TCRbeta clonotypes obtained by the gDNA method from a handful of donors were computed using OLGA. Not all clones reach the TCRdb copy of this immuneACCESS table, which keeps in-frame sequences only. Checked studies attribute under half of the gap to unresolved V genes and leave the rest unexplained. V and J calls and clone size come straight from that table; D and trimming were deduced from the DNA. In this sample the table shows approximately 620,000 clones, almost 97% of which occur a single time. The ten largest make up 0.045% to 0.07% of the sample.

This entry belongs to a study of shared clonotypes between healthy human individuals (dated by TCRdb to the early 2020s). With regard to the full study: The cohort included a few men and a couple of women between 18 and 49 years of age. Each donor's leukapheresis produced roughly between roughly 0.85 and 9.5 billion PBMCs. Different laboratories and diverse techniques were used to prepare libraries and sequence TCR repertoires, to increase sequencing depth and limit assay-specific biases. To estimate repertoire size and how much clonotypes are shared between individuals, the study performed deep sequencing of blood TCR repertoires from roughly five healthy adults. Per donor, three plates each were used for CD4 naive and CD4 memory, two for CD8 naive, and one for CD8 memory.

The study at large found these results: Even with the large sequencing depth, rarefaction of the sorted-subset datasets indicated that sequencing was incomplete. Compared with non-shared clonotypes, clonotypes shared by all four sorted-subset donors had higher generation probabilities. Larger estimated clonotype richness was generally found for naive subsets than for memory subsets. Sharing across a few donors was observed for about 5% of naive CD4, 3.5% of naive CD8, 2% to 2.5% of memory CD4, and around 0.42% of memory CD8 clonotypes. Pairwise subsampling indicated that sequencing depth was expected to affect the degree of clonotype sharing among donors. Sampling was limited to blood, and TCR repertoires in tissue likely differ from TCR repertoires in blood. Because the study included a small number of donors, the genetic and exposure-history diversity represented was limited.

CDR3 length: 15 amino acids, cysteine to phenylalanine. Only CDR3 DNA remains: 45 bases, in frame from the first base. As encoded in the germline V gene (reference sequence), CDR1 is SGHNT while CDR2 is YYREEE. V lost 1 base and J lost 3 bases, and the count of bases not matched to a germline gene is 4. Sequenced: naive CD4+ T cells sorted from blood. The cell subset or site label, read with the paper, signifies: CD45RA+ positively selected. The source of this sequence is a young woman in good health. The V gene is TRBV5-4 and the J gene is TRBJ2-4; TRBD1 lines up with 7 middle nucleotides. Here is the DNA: TGTGCCAGCAGCTTGTGGTCAGGGGGCAAAAACATTCAGTACTTC. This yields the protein CASSLWSGGKNIQYF.